The 25 T cell receptor beta chains below were found in one sample sequenced in a study of blood T cells in healthy people across ages. Through a sample-barcoded 5' primer and a J-beta primer mix, a second PCR was run for about 6 to 11 cycles. Each CDR3 protein is one row after TCRdb ran MiXCR on the 5' RACE reads. Of around 1.7 million distinct CDR3 sequences listed, 28% are singletons. Sequences were obtained from blood. These receptors were obtained from a woman aged 25 to 39 in good health.

The chain carries TRBV7-6 and TRBJ2-1, with 11 bases that match TRBD1. J lost 7 bases, V lost 1 base, and 6 bases had no gene match. Germline V lookup: CDR1 SGHVS, CDR2 FNYEAQ. This CDR3 has 16 amino acids. The CDR3 DNA sequence: TGTGCCAGCAGCTTAGAATCGGGACAGGGGGGGAATGAGCAGTTCTTC. Its translation: CASSLESGQGGNEQFF.

This clonotype was recorded a few times. The chain recombines TRBV5-5 with TRBJ2-1; a weak D match, TRBD2 (6 bases). CDR1 is SGHKS, CDR2 YYEKEE, per germline (reference sequence). V gave up 3 bases and J gave up 9 bases, with 13 bases separating them. CDR3 length: 13 amino acids. CDR3 in amino acids: CASSSGSGVEQFF. The CDR3 bases are TGTGCCAGCAGCTCAGGGTCGGGGGTTGAGCAGTTCTTC.

This chain links TRBV18 with TRBJ2-1; D remains unclear. The CDR3 loop spans 12 amino acids. Trimming took off 3 bases at V and 10 bases at J, with 10 bases between the two ends. CDR1 is KGHSH and CDR2 is LQKENI in the germline V gene. The CDR3 protein is CASSPLMGEQFF. CDR3 DNA sequence: TGTGCCAGCTCACCGCTAATGGGGGAGCAGTTCTTC.

This clonotype has a handful of counts. V gene TRBV20-1 combines with J gene TRBJ2-1; D is perhaps TRBD2 (6 bases). Trimming took off 3 bases at V and 1 base at J, with 10 bases between the two ends. Per the germline V gene, CDR1 is DFQATT and CDR2 is SNEGSKA (reference sequence). This CDR3 spans 14 amino acids. The CDR3 is CSASGGISYNEQFF. The CDR3 DNA follows: TGCAGTGCTAGTGGCGGGATATCCTACAATGAGCAGTTCTTC.

This clonotype was counted between two and nine times. CDR3 protein: CASSSVEQGSPDTQYF. The DNA for the CDR3 is TGTGCCAGCAGCTCTGTAGAACAGGGTTCCCCAGATACGCAGTATTTT. The V and J genes are TRBV5-5 and TRBJ2-3, with D possibly being TRBD1 (6 bases). This CDR3 has 16 amino acids. The V end was cut by 3 bases, the J end by 4 bases, with 18 bases between. Germline lookup yields CDR1 SGHKS and CDR2 YYEKEE (reference sequence).

This clonotype was found a few times. The rearrangement uses TRBV5-5 and TRBJ2-1; 13 nucleotides agree with TRBD2. The J segment lost 6 bases and the V segment lost 3 bases, leaving 3 bases of the junction unmatched. Per the germline V gene, CDR1 is SGHKS and CDR2 is YYEKEE (reference sequence). The CDR3 length is 15 residues. CDR3 in amino acids: CASSWGLAGINEQFF. In nucleotides, the CDR3 is TGTGCCAGCAGCTGGGGACTAGCGGGAATCAATGAGCAGTTCTTC.

The rearrangement joins TRBV12-3 or TRBV12-4 to TRBJ2-3; D remains ambiguous. V was clipped by 1 base and J by 9 bases, with 14 bases between them. The CDR3 totals 14 residues. In nucleotides, the CDR3 is TGTGCCAGCAGTTTAGGAGGTTACGAGCAAACGCAGTATTTT. It translates to CASSLGGYEQTQYF.

This clonotype has just a few counts. The rearrangement uses TRBV20-1 and TRBJ2-2; D gene ambiguous. Trimming took off 0 bases at V and 5 bases at J, with 13 bases between the two ends. Germline CDR1 is DFQATT and CDR2 is SNEGSKA (reference sequence). The CDR3 loop spans 15 amino acids. In DNA, the CDR3 is TGCAGTGCTAGAGATGCCCTTGGCCCTACCGGGGAGCTGTTTTTT. It specifies CSARDALGPTGELFF.

The chain joins TRBV6-6 to TRBJ2-1; D might be TRBD2 (5 bases). The germline V gene encodes CDR1 MNHNY and CDR2 SVGAGI (reference sequence). CDR3 length: 15 residues. Trimming took 5 bases from V and 6 from J, leaving 17 bases between them. The CDR3: CASSAPGKVCNEQFF. Here the CDR3 DNA reads TGTGCCAGCAGTGCGCCGGGAAAAGTGTGCAATGAGCAGTTCTTC.

This sequence joins TRBV6-6 and TRBJ1-5; no definite D call. This CDR3 has 15 residues. Germline V gene sequence: CDR1 MNHNY, CDR2 SVGAGI (reference sequence). V dropped 7 bases and J dropped 0 bases, with 13 bases sitting between them. The CDR3 is CASTSQLYSNQPQHF. For the CDR3, the DNA is TGTGCCAGCACCTCACAACTATATAGCAATCAGCCCCAGCATTTT.

This clonotype was picked up a small number of times. Compared with germline, one end of the junction differs, possibly owing to a read error. This sequence joins TRBV20-1 and TRBJ2-4; perhaps TRBD1 as D (6 bases). Per the germline V gene, CDR1 is DFQATT and CDR2 is SNEGSKA (reference sequence). CDR3 size: 13 residues. DNA of the CDR3: TGCAGTGGCGCCCGGGACAATAACTACATTCGGTACTTC. Its protein is CSGARDNNYIRYF.

This clonotype has just a few counts. The rearrangement links TRBV6-6 to TRBJ1-5, with D tentatively TRBD1 (5 bases). CDR3 length equals 14 residues. Trimming removed 10 bases from V and 2 bases from J, with 15 bases in between. Germline-derived CDR1 and CDR2 are MNHNY and SVGAGI (reference sequence). DNA of the CDR3: TGTGCCAACTGGCAGGGAGAAGGCAATCAGCCCCAGCATTTT. Its translation: CANWQGEGNQPQHF.

As regards this clonotype: The junction differs from germline at one of its ends, possibly a read error. The rearrangement uses TRBV29-1 and TRBJ2-7; D might be TRBD1 (5 bases). The CDR3 consists of 12 residues. CDR1 and CDR2 (germline): SQVTM, ANQGSEA. The DNA for the CDR3 is TGCGGCGTTGAAGATCAGGGTTACGGGCAGTACTTC. Translating gives CGVEDQGYGQYF.

The chain links TRBV5-1 to TRBJ1-2; 12 nucleotides line up with TRBD1. After removal of 6 bases from V and 8 bases from J, the junction contained 8 bases not matched to a gene. This CDR3 comprises 14 residues. Germline CDR1 SGHRS, CDR2 YFSETQ. The CDR3: CASIGTGGHQGYTF. As DNA, the CDR3 is TGCGCCAGCATCGGGACAGGGGGCCATCAGGGCTACACCTTC.

A note on this clonotype: As the CDR3 is not closed by the conserved phenylalanine or tryptophan, this likely results from a read error. The chain uses TRBV5-1 and TRBJ2-1, with D possibly being TRBD2 (5 bases). Judging by the DNA end, TRBJ2-7 fits better; the J call may be wrong. The CDR3 is 12 residues long. CDR1 and CDR2 (germline): SGHRS, YFSETQ. The CDR3 sequence: CASSLSGREQYC. CDR3 coding DNA: TGCGCCAGCAGCTTGAGCGGACGCGAGCAGTACTGC.

This clonotype came up many times. The chain links TRBV7-2 to TRBJ2-7, with D perhaps matching TRBD1 (5 bases). Germline CDR1 reads SGHTA; CDR2 reads FQGNSA. This CDR3 contains 14 residues. V lost 5 bases and J lost 2, with 13 bases in between. In nucleotides, the CDR3 is TGTGCCAGCAGCCCGACAGCACCAACCTACGAGCAGTACTTC. Translation: CASSPTAPTYEQYF. Complete variable domain (other parts from reference TRBV7-2 and TRBJ2-7): GAGVSQSPSNKVTEKGKDVELRCDPISGHTALYWYRQSLGQGLEFLIYFQGNSAPDKSGLPSDRFSAERTGGSVSTLTIQRTQQEDSAVYLCASSPTAPTYEQYFGPGTRLTVT.

This clonotype was detected only a few times. The chain employs TRBV7-2 and TRBJ2-7; 11 bases match TRBD2. Germline CDR1 SGHTA, CDR2 FQGNSA. The CDR3 covers 14 residues. The ends lost 5 bases at V and 7 bases at J; junction bases unmatched: 7. The CDR3 sequence: CASSLTSGVSEQYF. The CDR3 coding sequence is TGTGCCAGCAGCCTGACTAGCGGGGTGTCAGAGCAGTACTTC.

With regard to this clonotype: A much larger clonotype is one base distant, so this may be a read error. The chain uses TRBV7-9 and TRBJ2-1, with TRBD2 matching over 8 bases. The length of the CDR3 is 15 residues. Germline V lookup: CDR1 SEHNR, CDR2 FQNEAQ (reference sequence). The DNA for the CDR3 is TGTGCCAGCAGCTCGCTGGACGGGGGGGCCGATGAGCGGTTCTTC. This encodes CASSSLDGGADERFF. Variable domain in full (rest from reference TRBV7-9 and TRBJ2-1): DTGVSQNPRHKITKRGQNVTFRCDPISEHNRLYWYRQTLGQGPEFLTYFQNEAQLEKSRLLSDRFSAERPKGSFSTLEIQRTEQGDSAMYLCASSSLDGGADERFFGPGTRLTVL.

CDR3 DNA sequence: TGTGCCACCAGTGATTTGCCCGGGACAGGGGCTAGCACAGATACGCAGTATTTT. Translation gives CATSDLPGTGASTDTQYF. This rearrangement joins TRBV24-1 to TRBJ2-3; 10 nucleotides match TRBD1. The junction had 5 bases not matched to a gene; V was cut back by 0 bases and J by 0 bases. This CDR3 spans 18 amino acids. Germline CDR1 reads KGHDR; CDR2 reads SFDVKD.

V and J are TRBV15 and TRBJ2-3; 16 bases are shared with TRBD2. Germline loops: CDR1 LNHNV, CDR2 YYDKDF (reference sequence). V trimming: 3 bases; J trimming: 4 bases; junction bases outside the gene matches: 16. CDR3 size: 21 residues. CDR3 coding DNA: TGTGCCACCAGCAGGAACCCGGGACTAGCGGGAGGGATGCTCAGGGCAGATACGCAGTATTTT. Protein product: CATSRNPGLAGGMLRADTQYF.

This chain joins TRBV20-1 and TRBJ2-2, with D hard to call. V dropped 5 bases and J dropped 5 bases, with 12 bases sitting between them. Germline loops: CDR1 DFQATT, CDR2 SNEGSKA (reference sequence). The CDR3 runs to 13 residues. Here the CDR3 DNA reads TGCAGTGCTGATTACAGAGGAACCGGGGAGCTGTTTTTT. Translating it yields CSADYRGTGELFF.

This clonotype was observed at least ten times. The V and J genes are TRBV4-1 and TRBJ2-5; the match to TRBD2 covers 8 bases. Germline CDR1 and CDR2: MGHRA and YSYEKL. The V gene end was trimmed by 4 bases and the J gene end by 0 bases; junction bases not matched to a gene: 7. This CDR3 has 16 amino acids. As DNA, the CDR3 is TGCGCCAGCAGCCCTCTGAGCGGGGGCAACCAAGAGACCCAGTACTTC. Translated, it gives CASSPLSGGNQETQYF.

For this clonotype: One junction end disagrees with the germline gene, perhaps due to a read error. The V and J genes are TRBV6-2 or TRBV6-3 and TRBJ2-3; D is uncertain. The CDR3 extends over 14 amino acids. CDR1 MNHEY and CDR2 SVGEGT come from the germline V gene. CDR3 region: CASGYSTIGDTQYF. The CDR3 DNA is TGTGCCAGCGGTTACTCTACAATTGGGGATACGCAGTATTTT.

This clonotype showed up just a few times. The chain uses TRBV5-4 and TRBJ2-4; tentative D call: TRBD1 (5 bases). Germline assignment: CDR1 SGHNT and CDR2 YYREEE (reference sequence). The CDR3 consists of 13 residues. V lost 9 bases to trimming and J lost 6 bases, with 16 bases between them. The CDR3 here is CATSMERGNIQYF. CDR3 nucleotides: TGTGCCACCTCCATGGAAAGGGGAAACATTCAGTACTTC.

The V call is TRBV9, the J call TRBJ2-7; D is undetermined. The DNA end is more similar to TRBJ2-5, so the J call may be wrong. CDR1 is SGDLS, CDR2 YYNGEE, per germline. The CDR3 length is 13 residues. The CDR3 here is CASSDPPSETQYF. In DNA form, the CDR3 reads TGTGCCAGCAGCGACCCTCCGTCGGAGACCCAGTACTTC.